One and the same sample provided the 27 T cell receptor beta chains below, sequenced in a study of cytomegalovirus exposure and HLA in healthy donors. The PCR made use of 60 Vbeta and 13 Jbeta primers. TCRdb keeps only in-frame clones here, not all; method: immunoSEQ multiplex PCR. The sample lists around 90,000 clones, around 60% occurring once. The sample was PBMCs. These receptor sequences come from a human donor in good health.

This clone was observed a handful of times. The rearrangement uses TRBV19 and TRBJ2-5; 10 bases are shared with TRBD2. V lost 9 bases to trimming and J lost 4 bases; unmatched junction nucleotides: 23. Germline V lookup: CDR1 LNHDA, CDR2 SQIVND (reference sequence). The CDR3 consists of 19 residues. CDR3 bases: TGTGCCAGCCAAACCTCTACTAGCGGGGAGGGCTACCTTCGAGAGACCCAGTACTTC. This encodes CASQTSTSGEGYLRETQYF.

J is TRBJ1-2 and V is TRBV19; D may be TRBD1 (6 bases). Germline CDR1 LNHDA, CDR2 SQIVND (reference sequence). This CDR3 is 14 amino acids long. Trimming cost V 7 bases and J 2 bases, with 14 bases left between them. The CDR3 DNA reads as TGTGCCAGTAATAAACTGACAGGAAACTATGGCTACACCTTC. Protein sequence: CASNKLTGNYGYTF. Full variable domain (rest looked up from reference TRBV19 and TRBJ1-2): DGGITQSPKYLFRKEGQNVTLSCEQNLNHDAMYWYRQDPGQGLRLIYYSQIVNDFQKGDIAEGYSVSREKKESFPLTVTSAQKNPTAFYLCASNKLTGNYGYTFGSGTRLTVV.

The V gene is TRBV5-6, the J gene TRBJ2-4; 7 nucleotides agree with TRBD2. Trimming took 0 bases from V and 7 from J; bases not matched to a gene: 7. The CDR3 extends over 15 amino acids. CDR1 SGHDT and CDR2 YYEEEE come from the germline V gene. CDR3 DNA: TGTGCCAGCAGCTTGGCCGGTGGGGGAGGGAACATTCAGTACTTC. This codes for CASSLAGGGGNIQYF.

This clone has a handful of counts. This chain uses TRBV27 with TRBJ1-4, with 9 bases aligning to TRBD1. J was trimmed by 6 bases and V by 3 bases; bases with no gene match: 8. The CDR3 runs 16 residues. Germline-derived CDR1 and CDR2 are MNHEY and SMNVEV (reference sequence). CDR3 sequence: CASSFGQGRTYEKLFF. CDR3 nucleotides: TGTGCCAGCAGTTTTGGACAGGGGAGGACCTATGAAAAACTGTTTTTT. Drawing the rest from reference TRBV27 and TRBJ1-4, the complete variable domain is EAQVTQNPRYLITVTGKKLTVTCSQNMNHEYMSWYRQDPGLGLRQIYYSMNVEVTDKGDVPEGYKVSRKEKRNFPLILESPSPNQTSLYFCASSFGQGRTYEKLFFGSGTQLSVL.

The chain employs TRBV5-6 and TRBJ1-1, with D possibly being TRBD1 (5 bases). CDR3 length: 11 residues. The germline V gene has CDR1 SGHDT and CDR2 YYEEEE. V was pared by 5 bases and J by 11 bases, with 13 bases between. DNA for the CDR3: TGTGCCAGCAGTGGGGGGATCGGGGCTTTCTTT. It encodes CASSGGIGAFF.

This clone was detected only a few times. The chain has TRBV27 and TRBJ2-5, with 10 nucleotides matching TRBD1. The CDR3 is 13 residues long. V gave up 6 bases and J gave up 6 bases; unmatched junction bases: 4. Germline CDR1 reads MNHEY; CDR2 reads SMNVEV (reference sequence). CDR3 region: CASSLGQGKTQYF. The CDR3 DNA is TGTGCCAGCAGCCTGGGACAGGGGAAGACCCAGTACTTC.

This clone was counted only a few times. This chain connects TRBV5-8 to TRBJ1-5; a possible D gene is TRBD1 (5 bases). Germline V gene sequence: CDR1 SGHTS, CDR2 YDEGEE. The V end was cut by 5 bases, the J end by 5 bases, with 14 bases between. This CDR3 is built from 14 residues. The CDR3 region is CASRPSDRYQPQHF. The CDR3, as DNA: TGTGCCAGCAGGCCGTCAGACAGATATCAGCCCCAGCATTTT.

This clone was recorded a few times. This chain connects TRBV5-1 to TRBJ2-3, with 7 bases that match TRBD2. V gave up 7 bases and J gave up 1 base; unmatched junction bases: 6. This CDR3 is 14 amino acids long. Germline assignment: CDR1 SGHRS and CDR2 YFSETQ. The CDR3 DNA sequence: TGCGCCAGCGTTTCTGGGGGGGGCACAGATACGCAGTATTTT. It is translated as CASVSGGGTDTQYF.

This clone was observed a few times. J is TRBJ1-4 and V is TRBV4-2, with D perhaps matching TRBD1 (6 bases). Deletions cut 4 bases from V and 4 bases from J, with 10 bases between. The germline CDR1 and CDR2 sequences are LGHNA and YNFKEQ. This CDR3 is built from 14 residues. CDR3 in amino acids: CASSPGQRNEKLFF. As DNA, the CDR3 is TGTGCCAGCAGCCCAGGACAGCGTAATGAAAAACTGTTTTTT.

This clone was detected only a few times. The chain uses TRBV7-3 and TRBJ2-6; D is unclear. Germline V gene sequence: CDR1 SGHTA, CDR2 FQGTGA. Trimming pared 5 bases from V and 2 bases from J, leaving 10 bases between. This CDR3 is 15 amino acids long. CDR3 nucleotide sequence: TGTGCCAGCAGCCAGATCCTTCCTGGGGCCAACGTCCTGACTTTC. It codes for CASSQILPGANVLTF.

DNA for the CDR3: TGTGCCAGCAGCATCAACGGGGGGCCTAACAATGAGCAGTTCTTC. Amino acids: CASSINGGPNNEQFF. The rearrangement links TRBV11-2 to TRBJ2-1; D is perhaps TRBD2 (7 bases). There are 15 residues in the CDR3. V was trimmed by 5 bases and J by 5 bases, leaving 16 bases between them. In germline, CDR1 is SGHAT, CDR2 FQNNGV.

The chain uses TRBV7-2 and TRBJ1-1, with unresolved D. This CDR3 is built from 13 residues. Germline lookup yields CDR1 SGHTA and CDR2 FQGNSA. The germline V and J ends were trimmed by 4 bases and 4 bases, with 10 bases remaining between them. The CDR3 region has the DNA TGTGCCAGCAGCTCCCGTCGGGGCACTGAAGCTTTCTTT. This translates into CASSSRRGTEAFF.

This clone was detected a few times. The chain uses TRBV6-1 and TRBJ1-5; D remains ambiguous. Germline loops: CDR1 MNHNS, CDR2 SASEGT. The CDR3 extends over 13 amino acids. The ends were cut back, 6 bases at V and 0 bases at J, with 6 bases in the middle. The CDR3 nucleotides read TGTGCCAGCAGGGAGAATAGCAATCAGCCCCAGCATTTT. This translates into CASRENSNQPQHF.

The J gene is TRBJ2-3, the V gene TRBV5-1; 9 nucleotides align to TRBD2. The CDR3 totals 16 residues. After removal of 0 bases from V and 0 bases from J, the junction contained 2 bases not matched to a gene. Germline CDR1 reads SGHRS; CDR2 reads YFSETQ. The CDR3 protein is CASSLGLAASTDTQYF. The CDR3 DNA sequence: TGCGCCAGCAGCTTGGGACTAGCGGCTAGCACAGATACGCAGTATTTT. Drawing the rest from reference TRBV5-1 and TRBJ2-3, the complete variable domain is KAGVTQTPRYLIKTRGQQVTLSCSPISGHRSVSWYQQTPGQGLQFLFEYFSETQRNKGNFPGRFSGRQFSNSRSEMNVSTLELGDSALYLCASSLGLAASTDTQYFGPGTRLTVL.

Of note for this clone: One junction end disagrees with the germline gene, perhaps due to a read error. The same CDR3 can be traced to other DNA sequences in this sample. The chain recombines TRBV9 with TRBJ2-7, with TRBD1 matching over 8 bases. CDR1 is SGDLS, CDR2 YYNGEE, per germline. The CDR3 sequence is 16 residues long. As DNA, the CDR3 is TGTGCCAGTAGCGTAGGGTCCCGGACAGGGAACTACGAGCAGTACTTC. Amino acid sequence: CASSVGSRTGNYEQYF.

The chain employs TRBV7-9 and TRBJ2-5; D might be TRBD1 (5 bases). Germline CDR1 and CDR2: SEHNR and FQNEAQ (reference sequence). The CDR3 has 16 residues. V gave up 1 base and J gave up 1 base, with 13 bases separating them. Here the CDR3 DNA reads TGTGCCAGCAGCTTAGAGGCCTGGGGCCCCCAAGAGACCCAGTACTTC. Its translation: CASSLEAWGPQETQYF.

Remarks on this clone: The sample carries other DNA sequences with the same CDR3. V gene TRBV18 combines with J gene TRBJ1-3, with TRBD1 matching 9 bases. There are 19 residues in the CDR3. CDR1 is KGHSH, CDR2 LQKENI, per germline. V lost 0 bases and J lost 0; bases outside the gene matches: 9. Written as DNA, the CDR3 is TGTGCCAGCTCACCACCCCGGGACAGGGCCCTCTCCTCTGGAAACACCATATATTTT. It is translated as CASSPPRDRALSSGNTIYF.

This sequence joins TRBV4-3 and TRBJ1-2; D might be TRBD1 (6 bases). Trimming shortened V by 3 bases and J by 4 bases, and 15 bases separated the two germline ends. This CDR3 spans 15 amino acids. Germline V gene sequence: CDR1 LGHNA, CDR2 YSLEER. The CDR3: CASSHGGGRGYGYTF. CDR3 DNA sequence: TGCGCCAGCAGCCATGGGGGTGGCAGGGGCTATGGCTACACCTTC.

The chain is built from TRBV7-2 and TRBJ1-6; D may be TRBD1 (5 bases). CDR1 is SGHTA and CDR2 is FQGNSA in the germline V gene. The CDR3 has 16 amino acids. Trimming removed 1 base from V and 5 bases from J, with 12 bases in between. CDR3 in DNA: TGTGCCAGCAGCTTAGTTGCGGGGCTAGATAATTCACCCCTCCACTTT. Translated: CASSLVAGLDNSPLHF.

The chain is built from TRBV6-5 and TRBJ1-5, with a weak D call TRBD1 (6 bases). Germline CDR1 reads MNHEY; CDR2 reads SVGAGI. V was clipped by 6 bases and J by 1 base, with 13 bases between them. The CDR3 covers 15 residues. The CDR3 is CASSLDRRSNQPQHF. Here the CDR3 DNA reads TGTGCCAGCAGCCTGGACAGAAGAAGCAATCAGCCCCAGCATTTT.

The chain combines TRBV7-9 with TRBJ2-5; 7 positions agree with TRBD2. Germline assignment: CDR1 SEHNR and CDR2 FQNEAQ (reference sequence). Trimming removed 4 bases from V and 5 bases from J; junction bases left unmatched: 4. CDR3 size: 13 residues. CDR3 loop: CASSWYGGETQYF. The CDR3, as DNA: TGTGCCAGCAGCTGGTACGGGGGGGAGACCCAGTACTTC.

This clone occurred once. This chain joins TRBV2 and TRBJ2-3; D possibly corresponds to TRBD2 (7 bases). The CDR3 consists of 18 residues. V gave up 0 bases and J gave up 2 bases, with 18 bases separating them. The germline V gene encodes CDR1 SNHLY and CDR2 FYNNEI. CDR3 sequence: CASSEAGPFGGLTDTQYF. The CDR3 bases are TGTGCCAGCAGTGAAGCGGGTCCTTTCGGGGGGCTCACAGATACGCAGTATTTT.

The chain is built from TRBV9 and TRBJ1-2; TRBD1 matches at 7 bases. Germline assignment: CDR1 SGDLS and CDR2 YYNGEE. V lost 4 bases and J lost 4; bases outside the gene matches: 13. This CDR3 is built from 16 residues. The CDR3 DNA follows: TGTGCCAGCAGCACAGCGGAGGGGGCGTCGGGCTATGGCTACACCTTC. This sequence encodes CASSTAEGASGYGYTF. Full variable domain (rest looked up from reference TRBV9 and TRBJ1-2): DSGVTQTPKHLITATGQRVTLRCSPRSGDLSVYWYQQSLDQGLQFLIQYYNGEERAKGNILERFSAQQFPDLHSELNLSSLELGDSALYFCASSTAEGASGYGYTFGSGTRLTVV.

The J gene is TRBJ1-2, the V gene TRBV5-1; unclear D gene. The CDR3 has 15 amino acids. The germline CDR1 and CDR2 sequences are SGHRS and YFSETQ. The ends were cut back, 0 bases at V and 1 base at J, with 10 bases in the middle. The CDR3 DNA sequence: TGCGCCAGCAGCTTGGAACCCAGAAGTAACTATGGCTACACCTTC. This gives the protein CASSLEPRSNYGYTF.

The V call is TRBV11-2, the J call TRBJ2-1, with a tentative D call TRBD1 (5 bases). The ends were cut back, 5 bases at V and 7 bases at J, with 9 bases in the middle. In germline, CDR1 is SGHAT, CDR2 FQNNGV. This CDR3 has 12 amino acids. Here the CDR3 reads CASSQDSNEQFF. CDR3 nucleotide sequence: TGTGCCAGCAGCCAAGACAGTAATGAGCAGTTCTTC.

The rearrangement uses TRBV7-9 and TRBJ1-6; TRBD1 agrees at 8 bases. The CDR3 consists of 14 residues. Losses at the gene ends were 10 bases for V and 7 bases for J; bases not matched to a gene: 9. Germline V gene sequence: CDR1 SEHNR, CDR2 FQNEAQ (reference sequence). The CDR3 region is CATHQGAGNSPLHF. CDR3 in DNA: TGTGCCACCCATCAGGGGGCAGGAAATTCACCCCTCCACTTT.

This chain connects TRBV4-3 to TRBJ2-2; 8 bases fit TRBD1. Unmatched junction bases numbered 10, after V lost 1 base and J lost 0 bases. In germline, CDR1 is LGHNA, CDR2 YSLEER. This CDR3 comprises 19 residues. CDR3: CASSQASTGGSANTGELFF. CDR3 DNA sequence: TGCGCCAGCAGCCAAGCATCCACAGGGGGGAGCGCGAACACCGGGGAGCTGTTTTTT.